This T cell receptor beta chain was found in a study of OX40 agonist ivuxolimab in advanced cancers. Overall study: Therapy given before enrollment (anti-PD-1, anti-PD-L1 or anti-CTLA-4) was allowed, and 40% to 50% had some. Partial responses were achieved by three patients: one hepatocellular carcinoma, two cutaneous melanoma. Study findings and constraints: Expanded clones were, on average, more numerous in CD8+ T cells than in CD4+.

Notes on this clone: Its antigen is undetermined.

Germline V lookup: CDR1 SNHLY, CDR2 FYNNEI. The CDR3 has 12 amino acids. The V end was cut by 2 bases, the J end by 6 bases, with 4 bases between. Method: immunoSEQ multiplex PCR; TCRdb's copy keeps in-frame clones and lacks some. Here the sample spans roughly 67,000 clones, roughly 86% being singletons. The rearrangement joins TRBV2 to TRBJ2-2; D unclear. This receptor was obtained from an adult with an advanced solid tumor such as melanoma, head and neck, liver or kidney cancer. The sequenced sample was CD4+ or CD8+ T cells sorted from blood, obtained in a trial of the OX40 agonist ivuxolimab. CDR3 coding DNA: TGTGCCAGCAGTGAATTCCCCGGGGAGCTGTTTTTT. Its translation is CASSEFPGELFF.